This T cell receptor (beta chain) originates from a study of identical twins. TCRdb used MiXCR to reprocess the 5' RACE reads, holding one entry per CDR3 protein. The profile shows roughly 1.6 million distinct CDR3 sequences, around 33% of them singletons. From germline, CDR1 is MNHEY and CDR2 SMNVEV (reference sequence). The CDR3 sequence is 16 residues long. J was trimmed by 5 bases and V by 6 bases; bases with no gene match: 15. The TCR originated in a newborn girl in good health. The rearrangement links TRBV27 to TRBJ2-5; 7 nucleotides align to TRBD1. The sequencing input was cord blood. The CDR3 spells CASSRHRIVTGETQYF. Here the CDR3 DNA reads TGTGCCAGCAGCCGACATCGAATCGTGACAGGGGAGACCCAGTACTTC.